The 18 T cell receptor beta chains listed next were all sequenced from one sample in a study of T cells of healthy individuals. TCRdb recomputed calls from the 5' RACE reads with MiXCR, one row per CDR3 protein. The repertoire includes about 53,000 distinct CDR3 sequences, roughly 14% of them detected once, and roughly a sixth sits in the top ten. Receptors originate from a human donor in good health.

This clonotype appeared many times. The chain employs TRBV3-1 and TRBJ1-1; TRBD1 matches at 9 bases. Trimming removed 3 bases from V and 6 bases from J; junction bases left unmatched: 8. Germline V gives CDR1 LGHDT, CDR2 YNNKEL (reference sequence). The CDR3 runs to 15 residues. Here the CDR3 DNA reads TGTGCCAGCAGCCAGGCCGGGACAGGGAGGCCTGAAGCTTTCTTT. It encodes CASSQAGTGRPEAFF.

This clonotype was observed a handful of times. V usage is TRBV7-3 and J usage is TRBJ2-5; 7 bases agree with TRBD1. Germline V CDR1 and CDR2: SGHTA, FQGTGA. The CDR3 contains 13 residues. V was clipped by 5 bases and J by 3 bases; unmatched bases: 3. CDR3 amino acids: CASSAGTEETQYF. CDR3 nucleotides: TGTGCCAGCAGCGCCGGGACAGAAGAGACCCAGTACTTC.

This clonotype was detected many times. The DNA for the CDR3 is TGCAGTGCTAGAGATCGAAGCGGGTCGGTCACAGATACGCAGTATTTT. Protein product: CSARDRSGSVTDTQYF. This chain uses TRBV20-1 with TRBJ2-3; tentatively, D is TRBD2 (6 bases). The germline V and J ends were trimmed by 0 bases and 2 bases, with 15 bases remaining between them. In germline, CDR1 is DFQATT, CDR2 SNEGSKA (reference sequence). This CDR3 spans 16 amino acids.

The rearrangement links TRBV6-7 to TRBJ2-3; no clear D gene. TRBV6-7 is reported as an ORF; its role is uncertain. This CDR3 has 10 amino acids. V was shortened by 7 bases and J by 5 bases, with 4 bases between the two germline ends. The CDR3 nucleotides read TGTGCCAGCACGGTAGATACGCAGTATTTT. As protein: CASTVDTQYF.

This chain uses TRBV20-1 with TRBJ2-1; 8 bases fit TRBD1. The CDR3 is 14 amino acids. Germline values: CDR1 DFQATT, CDR2 SNEGSKA (reference sequence). With 6 bases clipped from V and 4 bases from J, the junction kept 8 bases outside the gene matches. The CDR3 DNA sequence: TGCAGTGCCCAACCGGGACAGGAGTACAATGAGCAGTTCTTC. Translation: CSAQPGQEYNEQFF.

This clonotype was counted at least ten times. The chain employs TRBV6-6 and TRBJ2-3, with D perhaps assigned TRBD1 or TRBD2 (6 bases each). The V gene lost 0 bases and the J gene lost 14 bases, with 15 bases spanning the gap. Per germline, CDR1 MNHNY and CDR2 SVGAGI (reference sequence). The CDR3 sequence is 13 residues long. The CDR3 is CASSYSKEGGRYF. The CDR3 nucleotides are TGTGCCAGCAGTTACTCTAAGGAGGGGGGCAGGTATTTT.

This clonotype was detected only a few times. The chain combines TRBV4-1 with TRBJ1-1; D gene unclear. The CDR3 runs to 12 residues. Germline assignment: CDR1 MGHRA and CDR2 YSYEKL. The germline V and J ends were trimmed by 1 base and 2 bases, with 2 bases remaining between them. The CDR3 coding sequence is TGCGCCAGCAGCCAAGTCAACACTGAAGCTTTCTTT. It translates to CASSQVNTEAFF.

In its sample, this clonotype was seen a few times. One end of the junction is discordant with germline, which a read error may explain. The chain uses TRBV23-1 and TRBJ2-5; D may be TRBD2 (7 bases). TRBV23-1 belongs to the ORF category, with a function that is uncertain. The CDR3 loop spans 15 amino acids. The CDR3 bases are TGCGCCAGCAGTCAGGCTAGGGGGGGCCAAAAGACCCAGTACTTC. Amino acids: CASSQARGGQKTQYF.

The J gene is TRBJ2-1, the V gene TRBV18; 10 nucleotides match TRBD2. Unmatched junction bases numbered 7, after V lost 3 bases and J lost 8 bases. The CDR3 loop spans 15 amino acids. CDR1 and CDR2 (germline): KGHSH, LQKENI. Here the CDR3 reads CASSPRLAGHHEQFF. Written as DNA, the CDR3 is TGTGCCAGCTCACCCCGACTAGCGGGCCACCATGAGCAGTTCTTC.

The V and J genes are TRBV5-1 and TRBJ2-4; D perhaps matches TRBD2 (5 bases). V was trimmed by 1 base and J by 6 bases, leaving 14 bases between them. CDR1 is SGHRS, CDR2 YFSETQ, per germline. The CDR3 is made up of 15 amino acids. The DNA of the CDR3 is TGCGCCAGCAGCTTGACCGTGAGGGAAGGAAACATTCAGTACTTC. Amino acids: CASSLTVREGNIQYF.

The chain is built from TRBV20-1 and TRBJ2-1; D might be TRBD1 (5 bases). Trimming removed 0 bases from V and 0 bases from J, with 9 bases in between. The CDR3 loop spans 15 amino acids. Looked up from germline, CDR1 is DFQATT and CDR2 is SNEGSKA (reference sequence). For the CDR3, the DNA is TGCAGTGCTAGAGACGACAGTAGCTCCTACAATGAGCAGTTCTTC. Amino acid sequence: CSARDDSSSYNEQFF.

The J gene is TRBJ2-3, the V gene TRBV10-3, with 11 bases identical to TRBD2. J gave up 2 bases and V 4 bases, and 2 bases lay outside the gene matches. Germline V lookup: CDR1 ENHRY, CDR2 SYGVKD. This CDR3 has 15 residues. The CDR3 loop is CAISGLAGTTDTQYF. The CDR3 DNA follows: TGTGCCATCAGTGGACTAGCGGGGACCACAGATACGCAGTATTTT.

This clonotype was picked up a small number of times. The V gene is TRBV18, the J gene TRBJ1-1; TRBD1 aligns across 8 bases. The V gene's germline CDR1 is KGHSH and CDR2 LQKENI. J gave up 6 bases and V 3 bases, and 6 bases lay outside the gene matches. This CDR3 region has 14 residues. The CDR3 reads CASSPTGERAEAFF. Here the CDR3 DNA reads TGTGCCAGCTCACCGACAGGGGAAAGAGCTGAAGCTTTCTTT.

This clonotype was picked up a small number of times. This CDR3 is CASSVVSPGELFF. The CDR3 nucleotides read TGTGCCAGCAGCGTAGTGAGCCCCGGGGAGCTGTTTTTT. The chain carries TRBV9 and TRBJ2-2; D gene uncertain. The CDR3 consists of 13 residues. Between the trimmed V and J ends, which lost 0 bases and 6 bases, there was a span of 6 bases. CDR1 is SGDLS and CDR2 is YYNGEE in the germline V gene.

Many counts were recorded for this clonotype. The rearrangement links TRBV7-9 to TRBJ1-2; 7 positions agree with TRBD1. Germline assignment: CDR1 SEHNR and CDR2 FQNEAQ (reference sequence). Trimming took 4 bases from V and 4 from J; bases not matched to a gene: 6. This CDR3 contains 14 residues. CDR3 coding DNA: TGTGCCAGCAGCTCCCGACAGGGAAGCTATGGCTACACCTTC. Translated: CASSSRQGSYGYTF.

This clonotype has a handful of counts. The rearrangement links TRBV27 to TRBJ1-2, with D possibly being TRBD1 (5 bases). V lost 2 bases, J lost 2 bases, and 9 bases lay in between. The germline V gene has CDR1 MNHEY and CDR2 SMNVEV (reference sequence). The CDR3 is made up of 14 amino acids. The CDR3 nucleotides are TGTGCCAGCAGTTTAATGGGGCAGAACTATGGCTACACCTTC. This codes for CASSLMGQNYGYTF.

At least ten counts were recorded for this clonotype. The CDR3 sequence: CASSQDKGGRYNEQFF. The DNA for the CDR3 is TGCGCCAGCAGCCAAGATAAAGGGGGGAGGTACAATGAGCAGTTCTTC. V usage is TRBV4-3 and J usage is TRBJ2-1; perhaps D is TRBD1 or TRBD2 (6 bases each). The germline V gene has CDR1 LGHNA and CDR2 YSLEER. Trimming pared 0 bases from V and 4 bases from J, leaving 13 bases between. This CDR3 is built from 16 residues.

This clonotype was counted many times. This chain uses TRBV5-4 with TRBJ2-3, with 9 bases fitting TRBD2. The trim removed 1 base at V and 4 bases at J, leaving 4 bases unmatched. Germline assignment: CDR1 SGHNT and CDR2 YYREEE (reference sequence). There are 15 residues in the CDR3. The CDR3 nucleotides read TGTGCCAGCAGCTTGAGGCGGGGGGGCCCAGATACGCAGTATTTT. This encodes CASSLRRGGPDTQYF.